This is a list of T cell receptor beta chains from one sample in a study of T cell responses to AZD1222 COVID-19 vaccine. The repertoire was sequenced with immunoSEQ multiplex PCR; TCRdb's copy has only in-frame clones and lacks some. This sample has over 150,000 clones, with about 92% found just once. The source material was peripheral blood, sampled on day 0 of AZD1222 vaccination. Receptors were obtained from an adult in good health. The CDR3 runs from the conserved cysteine through the conserved F or W. D genes are given only for firm matches. The size entry is marked missing in some rows and otherwise reads once, few, many or a size class.

J gene | V gene | clone size | D gene | CDR3 DNA | CDR3 protein
TRBJ1-1 | TRBV9 | . | . | TGTGCCAGCAGCGTAGCACCACAGGCGAACACTGAAGCTTTCTTT | CASSVAPQANTEAFF
TRBJ2-5 | TRBV27 | . | . | TGTGCCAGCAGTTGGGGCCCCCCGAGGGGAGAGACCCAGTACTTC | CASSWGPPRGETQYF
TRBJ2-1 | TRBV5-1 | . | TRBD2 | TGCGCCAGCAACCCTAGCGGGAGCTCTTATGAGCAGTTCTTC | CASNPSGSSYEQFF
TRBJ1-1 | TRBV28 | . | TRBD1 | TGTGCCAGCAGTCCGGACAGGATGAACACTGAAGCTTTCTTT | CASSPDRMNTEAFF
TRBJ1-6 | TRBV7-2 | . | TRBD1 | TGTGCCAGCAGTACCGGGACAGGGCTGGTAACCCTCCACTTT | CASSTGTGLVTLHF
TRBJ1-1 | TRBV5-6 | . | . | TGTGCCAGCAGCTTGTTACAGGCGGTGGAAGCTTTCTTT | CASSLLQAVEAFF
TRBJ2-7 | TRBV9 | . | TRBD1 | TGTGCCAGCAGCGTAGAGGGACAGCGCGGCGAGCAGTACTTC | CASSVEGQRGEQYF
TRBJ2-2 | TRBV7-3 | . | . | TGTGCCAGCAGCTTAAGGAGGGGGCAGGGAGGAACCGGGGAGCTGTTTTTT | CASSLRRGQGGTGELFF
TRBJ2-7 | TRBV24-1 | . | . | TGTGCCACCTCCTCGGGACGCTACGAGCAGTACTTC | CATSSGRYEQYF
TRBJ1-4 | TRBV9 | . | . | TGTGCCAGCAGCGTCGGACCTAATGAAAAACTGTTTTTT | CASSVGPNEKLFF
TRBJ2-2 | TRBV6-5 | once | . | TGTGCCAGCAGACAGGGTTCCGGGGAGCTGTTTTTT | CASRQGSGELFF
TRBJ1-2 | TRBV7-9 | . | TRBD1 | TGTGCCAGCAGCACAGGGGTAGGAACTTTAGCTAACTATGGCTACACCTTC | CASSTGVGTLANYGYTF
TRBJ1-4 | TRBV27 | . | . | TGTGCCAGCAGTCCCCCAGGTGAAAAACTGTTTTTT | CASSPPGEKLFF
TRBJ2-5 | TRBV10-2 | . | . | TGCGCCAGCAGTGAAAGTTGGAGGGAGACCCAGTACTTC | CASSESWRETQYF
TRBJ2-1 | TRBV10-3 | . | TRBD2 | TGTGCCATCAGTGAGTCGATAGCGGGAGGTAATGAGCAGTTCTTC | CAISESIAGGNEQFF
TRBJ1-5 | TRBV5-1 | . | . | TGCGCCAGCAGCCCCTCTGGGGGGGGCGGCAATCAGCCCCAGCATTTT | CASSPSGGGGNQPQHF
TRBJ1-2 | TRBV5-1 | . | TRBD1 | TGCGCCAGCAGCTTGGGGACGGGACAGGGGCACTATGGCTACACCTTC | CASSLGTGQGHYGYTF
TRBJ2-1 | TRBV5-1 | . | . | TGCGCCAGCAGCCTGCTACAGGGCCCCTACAATGAGCAGTTCTTC | CASSLLQGPYNEQFF
TRBJ1-2 | TRBV19 | . | . | TGTGCCAGTAGTATTTTGGGAAATGGCTACACCTTC | CASSILGNGYTF
TRBJ2-2 | TRBV12-2 | . | . | TGTGCAAGTCGCTTAGCGCGGGGATGCGCGTCCGGAGTATTCTCTCCTACCGGGGAGCTGTTTTTT | CASRLARGCASGVFSPTGELFF
TRBJ1-1 | TRBV6-2/TRBV6-3 | . | TRBD1 | TGTGCCAGCAGTGACCCGGCGGGACAGGGGGCCGAGAACACTGAAGCTTTCTTT | CASSDPAGQGAENTEAFF
TRBJ1-6 | TRBV5-1 | . | . | TGCGCCAGCAGCTGGGACGGGATTTTAGCTAATTCACCCCTCCACTTT | CASSWDGILANSPLHF
TRBJ1-2 | TRBV5-4 | . | TRBD1 | TGTGCCAGCAGCTTGGGAGTCCGGACAGGGGTAGAGGGCTACACCTTC | CASSLGVRTGVEGYTF
TRBJ2-7 | TRBV4-3 | . | TRBD1 | TGCGCCAGCAGCCAAGAAATTACGGGACAGGGCTCCCACGAGCAGTACTTC | CASSQEITGQGSHEQYF
TRBJ1-1 | TRBV4-1 | . | . | TGCGCCAGCAGCCTTGAGCCAGGGATCCCTGATTCTTTCTTT | CASSLEPGIPDSFF
TRBJ2-2 | TRBV10-1 | few | TRBD1 | TGCGCCAGCAGTGAGGACAGGGGGCAGTTTGGCGGGGAGCTGTTTTTT | CASSEDRGQFGGELFF
TRBJ2-1 | TRBV5-1 | . | TRBD2 | TGCGCCAGCAGCTCGAGCGGCGGGAGAGATCCTATCGGGCAGTTCTTC | CASSSSGGRDPIGQFF
TRBJ1-2 | TRBV10-3 | . | . | TGTGCCATCAGTGACAGGGAGAACTATGGCTACACCTTC | CAISDRENYGYTF
TRBJ2-2 | TRBV27 | . | . | TGTGCCAGCAATCCGGGAATACCTGAGGCGTACACCGGGGAGCTGTTTTTT | CASNPGIPEAYTGELFF
TRBJ1-2 | TRBV6-5 | . | . | TGTGCCAGCAGGGACAGTGTAGAGTATGGCTACACCTTC | CASRDSVEYGYTF
TRBJ1-2 | TRBV4-1 | . | . | TGCGCCAGCAGCCAATATATGGACAGATACTATGGCTACACCTTC | CASSQYMDRYYGYTF